Listed below are T cell receptor beta chains from one sample, sequenced in a study of T cells after yellow fever vaccination. A single record per CDR3 protein comes from TCRdb applying MiXCR to the 5' RACE reads. The sample consists of fewer than 350,000 distinct CDR3 sequences, around 4.3% of them appearing once. The material was PBMCs, obtained 15 days after the yellow fever booster vaccination. The origin of the receptors is a man aged 18 to 30 who received the YFV17D yellow fever vaccine. Both conserved end residues are trimmed from each CDR3. A D gene is named only where the DNA matches it firmly. Rows give clone size only sometimes, using once, few, many, or a class for an expanded clone.

TRBJ2-7	many	-	TRBV18	ASSPQGLSYEQY
TRBJ2-3	few	TRBD1	TRBV19	ASRDSASTDTQY
TRBJ1-5	-	-	TRBV20-1	SARGTLNQPQH
TRBJ1-1	many	-	TRBV6-5	ASSRWTVPSTEAF
TRBJ2-7	many	-	TRBV20-1	SARLSVTRYEQY
TRBJ1-3	few	-	TRBV7-9	ASSFAENTIY
TRBJ2-1	few	TRBD2	TRBV4-3	ASSQDPSGGGYNEQF
TRBJ2-7	few	-	TRBV7-9	ASSLSFEQY
TRBJ2-2	many	-	TRBV20-1	SARDRGGVPSGELF
TRBJ1-5	few	-	TRBV27	ASSFKSNQPQH
TRBJ1-2	-	-	TRBV7-2	ASSPAAGNGYT
TRBJ2-7	many	-	TRBV6-2/TRBV6-3	ARHSYEQY
TRBJ2-1	few	TRBD2	TRBV6-5	ASSSGTSGRYNEQF
TRBJ2-3	few	-	TRBV24-1	ATSDRRYTDTQY
TRBJ2-3	-	TRBD1	TRBV4-2	ASKRQGLGTDTQY
TRBJ2-3	few	-	TRBV6-4	ASSTRGSGTDTQY
TRBJ2-2	-	-	TRBV11-2	ASSPPPRSRGIGWNTGELF
TRBJ1-1	many	-	TRBV6-5	ASSYSSNTEAF
TRBJ1-6	many	-	TRBV5-1	ASRTQGGSYNSPLH
TRBJ2-1	few	-	TRBV24-1	ATSVDLEGGNEQF
TRBJ2-3	many	TRBD2	TRBV5-1	ASSSGTVVTDTQY
TRBJ1-5	many	-	TRBV2	ASSPQGKQPQH
TRBJ2-2	many	TRBD1	TRBV10-3	ATAGTGDRVNTGELF
TRBJ2-7	few	-	TRBV7-9	ASSLAVDAPPGEQY
TRBJ2-1	many	TRBD2	TRBV7-2	ASSLIPSGGANEQF
TRBJ1-5	many	-	TRBV20-1	SARGSRNQPQH
TRBJ1-5	many	-	TRBV15	ATSKLDRYQPQH
TRBJ1-6	many	TRBD1	TRBV6-2/TRBV6-3	ASSDPGQGFSPLH
TRBJ2-1	-	TRBD2	TRBV6-5	ATTPGTSGGDEQF
TRBJ2-1	few	-	TRBV28	ASSFRYHNEQF
TRBJ2-5	-	-	TRBV7-2	ASSRRQSSAGTQY
TRBJ2-1	many	-	TRBV7-2	ASSFRTTYYNEQF
TRBJ2-2	few	-	TRBV5-1	ASSQTQGSGELF
TRBJ2-5	-	-	TRBV6-2/TRBV6-3	ASGVTQY
TRBJ2-1	many	TRBD2	TRBV7-2	ASSYHRGRASGGLLRYNEQF
TRBJ1-1	-	-	TRBV27	ATSRTGSLPTEAF
TRBJ2-6	-	-	TRBV5-1	ASSPGHASPGANVLT
TRBJ2-5	-	TRBD2	TRBV6-2/TRBV6-3	ASGTSGWGTQY
TRBJ2-3	-	-	TRBV28	ASSLVGAPDTQY
TRBJ2-2	few	-	TRBV28	ASSYWQGLDTGELF
TRBJ1-2	-	TRBD1	TRBV10-3	AISGGQGSNYGYT
TRBJ2-7	many	TRBD1	TRBV7-2	ASSKPRGQGAGEQY